This T cell receptor (beta chain) was found in a study of blood T cell repertoires in COVID-19. Turning to the study itself: Donors in Cohort 3 who had recovered were those with two negative PCRs, healthcare professional clearance, or resolution of their symptoms. Acute-phase and convalescent COVID-19 samples originated in the United States, Italy and Spain. T cells, B-cell-depleted T cells, or PBMCs supplied cDNA or gDNA.

Repertoires were generated with immunoSEQ multiplex PCR, while TCRdb's copy carries only in-frame clones and drops some. There are some 160,000 clones in the sample; around 79% occur only once, and under 20% lies in the top ten. Self-reported history from a screening survey and questionnaire set each donor's cohort. Sequencing input: PBMCs or T cells enriched from blood (not recorded which). The TCR was taken from a woman between 70 and 85 years old in a cohort exposed to, infected with or recovered from COVID-19 (not recorded which).

CDR3 region: CASSGGGTGREGPQHF. CDR3 coding DNA: TGTGCCAGCAGTGGGGGGGGTACAGGGCGAGAAGGGCCCCAGCATTTT. The gene calls are TRBV2 and TRBJ1-5; TRBD1 is a possible D gene (6 bases). The CDR3 is 16 residues long. The V gene lost 4 bases and the J gene lost 9 bases, with 22 bases spanning the gap. Per the germline V gene, CDR1 is SNHLY and CDR2 is FYNNEI.